These 5 T cell receptor beta chains were sequenced from one sample in a study of T-cell memory formation after mild COVID-19 (dated by TCRdb to the early 2020s). Libraries were prepared through 5' RACE. Sequenced using an Illumina NovaSeq 6000. The raw public data were reprocessed by TCRdb itself: fastp quality trimming at Q25, MiXCR clonotype calling, in-frame beta chains only. Rows with a matching CDR3 protein are joined into one entry that keeps the most common DNA and genes. The sample table contains 110,000 to 150,000 distinct CDR3 sequences; only one count was recorded for less than 25% of them. Clones ranked in the top ten supply approximately 25% of the sample. The material sequenced was PBMCs or a T cell subset sorted from them (not recorded which). The receptors shown here come from an adult woman who had mild COVID-19 (a few samples of this study predate the infection). The sample titles of this study are shuffled in the database, so cell type and time point are left out; the donor was told from shared clones.

The chain uses TRBV5-1 and TRBJ1-1; the D gene is possibly TRBD1 (5 bases). Trimming cost V 0 bases and J 1 base, with 13 bases left between them. Looked up from germline, CDR1 is SGHRS and CDR2 is YFSETQ. This CDR3 contains 16 residues. In DNA, the CDR3 is TGCGCCAGCAGCTTGGCTGGAAGTCAGGGGAACACTGAAGCTTTCTTT. It specifies CASSLAGSQGNTEAFF.

The rearrangement uses TRBV6-5 and TRBJ2-1, with a weak D call TRBD2 (5 bases). V was clipped by 5 bases and J by 0 bases, with 14 bases between them. Per the germline V gene, CDR1 is MNHEY and CDR2 is SVGAGI. The CDR3 sequence is 16 residues long. DNA for the CDR3: TGTGCCAGCAGTGTAAGGAGCGGAAGCTCCTACAATGAGCAGTTCTTC. It is translated as CASSVRSGSSYNEQFF.

The chain has TRBV6-6 and TRBJ1-5; weak D call: TRBD1 (6 bases). The CDR3 sequence is 13 residues long. Trimming took 6 bases from V and 7 from J, leaving 13 bases between them. CDR1 and CDR2 (germline): MNHNY, SVGAGI (reference sequence). The DNA of the CDR3 is TGTGCCAGCAGATATGGGGGGCAACAGCCCCAGCATTTT. Protein product: CASRYGGQQPQHF.

This clonotype was found a few times. V usage is TRBV5-5 and J usage is TRBJ2-7, with D unclear. The length of the CDR3 is 14 residues. Trimming took 6 bases from V and 3 from J, leaving 16 bases between them. In germline, CDR1 is SGHKS, CDR2 YYEKEE (reference sequence). DNA of the CDR3: TGTGCCAGCACCCCGTGGCAGCTCTTCTACGAGCAGTACTTC. It encodes CASTPWQLFYEQYF. The whole variable domain, filled in from reference TRBV5-5 and TRBJ2-7, reads DAGVTQSPTHLIKTRGQQVTLRCSPISGHKSVSWYQQVLGQGPQFIFQYYEKEERGRGNFPDRFSARQFPNYSSELNVNALLLGDSALYLCASTPWQLFYEQYFGPGTRLTVT.

The J gene is TRBJ1-1, the V gene TRBV7-9; D may be TRBD1 (5 bases). CDR1 is SEHNR, CDR2 FQNEAQ, per germline (reference sequence). The CDR3 consists of 16 residues. The V end was cut by 1 base, the J end by 1 base, with 13 bases between. This CDR3 is CASSLGVAGKNTEAFF. The CDR3 DNA follows: TGTGCCAGCAGCTTAGGAGTAGCAGGGAAGAACACTGAAGCTTTCTTT.